The 8 T cell receptor beta chains below were found in one sample sequenced in a study of CD8 T cells in ankylosing spondylitis. TCRdb re-called the 5' RACE reads with MiXCR, one entry per CDR3 protein. The sample yields 500,000 to 550,000 distinct CDR3 sequences, 9.5% to 15% seen once. Antigens of these TCRs are unknown. Overall study results and limits: Ankylosing spondylitis blood seemed to carry a telltale TCR beta motif made of fewer than 10 highly homologous variants.

The sequenced sample consisted of blood, either unsorted or a sorted T cell fraction (not recorded which). These receptors originate from a male donor with ankylosing spondylitis.

This clonotype was picked up a small number of times. The chain uses TRBV5-5 and TRBJ1-2, with D possibly being TRBD1 (5 bases). V was pared by 0 bases and J by 5 bases, with 14 bases between. CDR1 and CDR2 from the germline V gene are SGHKS and YYEKEE (reference sequence). The CDR3 is 15 amino acids. CDR3 residues: CASSLDAGKLYGYTF. The CDR3 DNA follows: TGTGCCAGCAGCTTGGACGCAGGGAAGTTATATGGCTACACCTTC.

The V and J genes are TRBV7-7 and TRBJ2-5; D assignment may be TRBD1 or TRBD2 (6 bases each). Per the germline V gene, CDR1 is SSHAT and CDR2 is FNYEAQ (reference sequence). The CDR3 runs 14 residues. The V gene lost 1 base and the J gene lost 6 bases, with 12 bases spanning the gap. As DNA, the CDR3 is TGTGCCAGCAGCTTAGACCCCGGGGGCAAGACCCAGTACTTC. This translates into CASSLDPGGKTQYF.

V and J are TRBV12-3 or TRBV12-4 and TRBJ2-6; D not resolved. Trimming stripped 5 bases from V and 0 bases from J, with 11 bases between. The length of the CDR3 is 16 residues. CDR3 DNA sequence: TGTGCCAGCAGTCCCAGACGGTTCTCTGGGGCCAACGTCCTGACTTTC. Amino acid sequence: CASSPRRFSGANVLTF.

V is TRBV20-1 and J is TRBJ2-7, with a tentative D call TRBD1 (6 bases). The V gene's germline CDR1 is DFQATT and CDR2 SNEGSKA (reference sequence). This CDR3 spans 13 amino acids. Trimming pared 5 bases from V and 2 bases from J, leaving 13 bases between. The CDR3 spells CSAYPDSTYEQYF. CDR3 in DNA: TGCAGTGCTTATCCGGACAGTACCTACGAGCAGTACTTC.

This clonotype was observed at least ten times. The rearrangement links TRBV7-2 to TRBJ2-1, with D unclear. V gave up 5 bases and J gave up 6 bases, with 14 bases separating them. The CDR3 runs 14 residues. CDR1 is SGHTA, CDR2 FQGNSA, per germline. The CDR3 loop is CASSPDNSLNEQFF. The DNA for the CDR3 is TGTGCCAGCAGCCCCGACAATTCCCTCAATGAGCAGTTCTTC.

The V gene is TRBV5-5, the J gene TRBJ2-5; 7 positions match TRBD1. Germline V lookup: CDR1 SGHKS, CDR2 YYEKEE (reference sequence). After removal of 3 bases from V and 3 bases from J, the junction contained 5 bases not matched to a gene. CDR3 length: 14 residues. CDR3 DNA sequence: TGTGCCAGCAGCTGGGGGACAGTTGAAGAGACCCAGTACTTC. It codes for CASSWGTVEETQYF.

In its sample, this clonotype was seen many times. The rearrangement uses TRBV9 and TRBJ2-3; D is perhaps TRBD2 (5 bases). Germline CDR1 SGDLS, CDR2 YYNGEE. V lost 9 bases, J lost 0 bases, and 17 bases lay in between. The CDR3 runs to 15 residues. CDR3 DNA sequence: TGTGCCACCGCTGGCGGGCCGAAAAGCACAGATACGCAGTATTTT. Translating gives CATAGGPKSTDTQYF.

The rearrangement uses TRBV10-1 and TRBJ1-1, with 9 bases lining up with TRBD1. The CDR3 has 14 residues. The germline V gene encodes CDR1 WNHNN and CDR2 SYGVQD (reference sequence). The V segment lost 4 bases and the J segment 5 bases; nucleotides outside the gene matches: 5. For the CDR3, the DNA is TGCGCCAGCAGTGGAAACAGGGGGCAGACTGAAGCTTTCTTT. This gives the protein CASSGNRGQTEAFF.